This is a list of T cell receptor beta chains from one sample in a study of neurological immune-mediated disorders. TCRdb reanalysed the 5' RACE reads using MiXCR and keeps one entry per CDR3 protein. In the table there are about 52,000 distinct CDR3 sequences, roughly 3.8% of which are singletons. Sequencing used PBMCs. The receptors stem from a man aged 60 to 75 with multiple sclerosis. Both conserved end residues are part of each CDR3. The D gene is left open where the match is weak. Sizes are listed as once, few, many or a size class.

abundance | j_gene | d_gene | v_gene | CDR3nt | CDR3aa
many | TRBJ2-3 | . | TRBV19 | TGTGCCATCAAGGAGGACGGGGCAGATACGCAGTATTTT | CAIKEDGADTQYF
many | TRBJ2-6 | . | TRBV28 | TGTGCCAGCAATTACCCCTCCGGGACTGAGAGCTCTGGGGCCAACGTCCTGACTTTC | CASNYPSGTESSGANVLTF
many | TRBJ1-2 | . | TRBV3-1 | TGTGCCAGCAGCCAAGAAGGTCGGGGATATGGCTACACCTTC | CASSQEGRGYGYTF
many | TRBJ2-1 | . | TRBV4-2 | TGTGACAGCAGCAAAGATAGGAGGGAGCAGTTCTTC | CDSSKDRREQFF
many | TRBJ2-3 | . | TRBV12-3/TRBV12-4 | TGTGCCAGCAATGGCGGAGGGGCAGATACGCAGTATTTT | CASNGGGADTQYF
many | TRBJ2-2 | TRBD1 | TRBV6-6 | TGTGCCAGCAGTTATCAGGACAGGGAGAGAGGCGGGGAGCTGTTTTTT | CASSYQDRERGGELFF
many | TRBJ2-2 | . | TRBV5-6 | TGTGCCAGCAGCTTGGGTTCAGTCGGCACCGGGGAGCTGTTTTTT | CASSLGSVGTGELFF
many | TRBJ1-1 | . | TRBV12-3/TRBV12-4 | TGTGCCAGCAGTTTTGCGGGGGGGAACACTGAAGCTTTCTTT | CASSFAGGNTEAFF
many | TRBJ2-1 | TRBD2 | TRBV20-1 | TGCAGTGCTGGGAGGACGGGAGGGCTGTACAACAATGAGCAGTTCTTC | CSAGRTGGLYNNEQFF
many | TRBJ2-7 | TRBD1 | TRBV5-1 | TGCGCCAGCAGCTTGAGGCAGGGGGCCTACGAGCAGTACTTC | CASSLRQGAYEQYF
many | TRBJ2-3 | . | TRBV5-1 | TGCGCCAGCAGCTTGGCCGGCAGCAGGGGCGCAGATACGCAGTATTTT | CASSLAGSRGADTQYF